These 23 T cell receptor beta chains were sequenced from one sample in a study of identical twins. MiXCR, applied by TCRdb to the 5' RACE reads, yields one record per CDR3 protein. The table records more than 200,000 distinct CDR3 sequences, approximately 9% of them present only once. Sequences were obtained from memory (CD45RO+) T cells sorted from blood. All receptors derive from a woman aged 18-29 years in good health.

This clonotype was found many times. The chain uses TRBV12-3 or TRBV12-4 and TRBJ2-3, with 10 nucleotides matching TRBD2. Unmatched junction bases numbered 6, after V lost 10 bases and J lost 2 bases. The CDR3 totals 14 residues. The CDR3 DNA reads TGTGCCACCCGGACTAGCGGATCCACAGATACGCAGTATTTT. It codes for CATRTSGSTDTQYF.

There are many counts of this clonotype. The chain joins TRBV28 to TRBJ2-5; perhaps TRBD2 as D (5 bases). The CDR3 has 15 amino acids. Germline V gene lookup returns CDR1 MDHEN and CDR2 SYDVKM. V lost 7 bases and J lost 6, with 21 bases in between. In nucleotides, the CDR3 is TGTGCCAGCACTATCTCTAGCTCTTCGGTAAAGACCCAGTACTTC. Amino acids: CASTISSSSVKTQYF.

In this sample, this clonotype turned up a few times. The chain uses TRBV27 and TRBJ2-7, with TRBD1 matching over 7 bases. V dropped 6 bases and J dropped 5; count of bases not matched to a gene: 10. The CDR3 contains 14 residues. Germline CDR1 and CDR2: MNHEY and SMNVEV (reference sequence). CDR3 coding DNA: TGTGCCAGCAGACCCGGACAGGTACGCAACGAGCAGTACTTC. It encodes CASRPGQVRNEQYF.

Many counts were recorded for this clonotype. This rearrangement joins TRBV11-3 to TRBJ1-1; perhaps TRBD1 as D (5 bases). The CDR3 has 13 amino acids. Germline CDR1 and CDR2: SGHNT and YENEEA. Trimming removed 6 bases from V and 2 bases from J, with 10 bases in between. The CDR3 DNA reads TGTGCCAGCAGTCGACAGTATAACACTGAAGCTTTCTTT. Residues: CASSRQYNTEAFF.

This clonotype came up a few times. V usage is TRBV5-6 and J usage is TRBJ2-3, with D hard to call. There are 11 residues in the CDR3. Germline V gives CDR1 SGHDT, CDR2 YYEEEE. The V end was cut by 1 base, the J end by 7 bases, with 4 bases between. The CDR3 DNA reads as TGTGCCAGCAGCTTGACCAATACGCAGTATTTT. Amino acid sequence: CASSLTNTQYF. Full variable domain (missing parts from reference TRBV5-6 and TRBJ2-3): DAGVTQSPTHLIKTRGQQVTLRCSPKSGHDTVSWYQQALGQGPQFIFQYYEEEERQRGNFPDRFSGHQFPNYSSELNVNALLLGDSALYLCASSLTNTQYFGPGTRLTVL.

This clonotype appeared a few times. DNA for the CDR3: TGCAGTGCTAGAACCTTTCGCGGGAGCTCCTACAATGAGCAGTTCTTC. Translation gives CSARTFRGSSYNEQFF. The V call is TRBV20-1, the J call TRBJ2-1; 7 nucleotides agree with TRBD2. There are 16 residues in the CDR3. Trimming removed 2 bases from V and 0 bases from J; junction bases left unmatched: 7. Per the germline V gene, CDR1 is DFQATT and CDR2 is SNEGSKA (reference sequence).

V is TRBV6-2 or TRBV6-3 and J is TRBJ1-2; 7 nucleotides align to TRBD1. With V trimmed by 7 bases and J by 2 bases, 10 bases remained unmatched. The CDR3 spans 15 residues. Looked up from germline, CDR1 is MNHEY and CDR2 is SVGEGT. CDR3 in amino acids: CASTYGGQNNYGYTF. The DNA for the CDR3 is TGTGCCAGCACCTACGGGGGACAGAACAACTATGGCTACACCTTC.

This chain uses TRBV10-3 with TRBJ2-5; D gene unclear. V lost 3 bases, J lost 3 bases, and 11 bases lay in between. Germline V CDR1 and CDR2: ENHRY, SYGVKD. The CDR3 contains 14 residues. Here the CDR3 reads CAISDWTREETQYF. The CDR3 DNA sequence: TGTGCCATCAGTGACTGGACCCGGGAAGAGACCCAGTACTTC.

CDR3 sequence: CASSPFPSGASYEQYF. The CDR3 nucleotides are TGTGCCAGCAGCCCTTTCCCCTCCGGGGCATCCTACGAGCAGTACTTC. This chain uses TRBV7-2 with TRBJ2-7, with D tentatively TRBD1 or TRBD2 (5 bases each). This CDR3 has 16 amino acids. The germline gives CDR1 SGHTA, CDR2 FQGNSA. V dropped 5 bases and J dropped 1 base, with 18 bases sitting between them.

V and J are TRBV18 and TRBJ1-3; no clear D. Trimming cost V 3 bases and J 2 bases, with 11 bases left between them. The germline gives CDR1 KGHSH, CDR2 LQKENI. The CDR3 runs to 15 residues. The CDR3 DNA is TGTGCCAGCTCACCGGCGGTCGGGGCTGGAAACACCATATATTTT. Amino acids: CASSPAVGAGNTIYF.

The chain carries TRBV4-3 and TRBJ2-7; TRBD1 is a possible D gene (5 bases). Deletions cut 0 bases from V and 5 bases from J, with 17 bases between. Germline V gene sequence: CDR1 LGHNA, CDR2 YSLEER. The CDR3 is made up of 16 amino acids. In DNA form, the CDR3 reads TGCGCCAGCAGCCAAGATTTAAGGGCAGGGCGTAACGAGCAGTACTTC. It encodes CASSQDLRAGRNEQYF.

This clonotype showed up just a few times. This chain joins TRBV20-1 and TRBJ2-1; D perhaps matches TRBD2 (6 bases). The ends were cut back, 6 bases at V and 8 bases at J, with 20 bases in the middle. The CDR3 totals 14 residues. Germline V gives CDR1 DFQATT, CDR2 SNEGSKA (reference sequence). The CDR3 loop reads CSAKGLALGDEQFF. The CDR3 bases are TGCAGTGCCAAAGGCCTAGCGCTCGGGGATGAGCAGTTCTTC.

V usage is TRBV7-3 and J usage is TRBJ1-2; D call uncertain. CDR1 and CDR2 (germline): SGHTA, FQGTGA. Trimming removed 0 bases at V and 4 bases at J, with 9 bases between. The CDR3 is made up of 14 amino acids. The CDR3 loop reads CASSLTFSGYGYTF. CDR3 coding DNA: TGTGCCAGCAGCTTAACGTTCAGCGGCTATGGCTACACCTTC.

V usage is TRBV7-9 and J usage is TRBJ2-2; D possibly corresponds to TRBD2 (7 bases). Germline lookup yields CDR1 SEHNR and CDR2 FQNEAQ (reference sequence). The CDR3 length is 15 residues. V shed 8 bases and J shed 4 bases, with 17 bases lying between them. The DNA of the CDR3 is TGTGCCAGCCCTCCGGGGGGCCCCGTCACCGGGGAGCTGTTTTTT. Encoded protein: CASPPGGPVTGELFF.

The sample holds a few counts of this clonotype. The rearrangement uses TRBV24-1 and TRBJ2-2; D is perhaps TRBD2 (5 bases). The ends were cut back, 0 bases at V and 2 bases at J, with 15 bases in the middle. Germline V gene lookup returns CDR1 KGHDR and CDR2 SFDVKD. The CDR3 is made up of 18 amino acids. The CDR3: CATSDLVRADLNTGELFF. The DNA of the CDR3 is TGTGCCACCAGTGATTTGGTGCGGGCAGATTTAAACACCGGGGAGCTGTTTTTT.

This clonotype was detected a few times. The V and J genes are TRBV5-6 and TRBJ1-1; 9 positions agree with TRBD1. V shed 2 bases, J shed 1 base, and the junction held 3 bases outside the gene matches. The V gene's germline CDR1 is SGHDT and CDR2 YYEEEE. The CDR3 spans 15 residues. CDR3 coding DNA: TGTGCCAGCAGCTTTCGGGACAGGGAGAACACTGAAGCTTTCTTT. Protein: CASSFRDRENTEAFF.

The chain uses TRBV5-1 and TRBJ2-3; TRBD2 is a possible D gene (6 bases). This CDR3 has 14 residues. Germline V gene sequence: CDR1 SGHRS, CDR2 YFSETQ. Deletions cut 5 bases from V and 2 bases from J, with 12 bases between. The CDR3, as DNA: TGCGCCAGCAGGCGGGGCGGTAACACAGATACGCAGTATTTT. Amino acids: CASRRGGNTDTQYF.

This rearrangement joins TRBV18 to TRBJ2-3, with no clear D. The CDR3 length is 14 residues. Deletions cut 3 bases from V and 1 base from J, with 8 bases between. The germline V gene encodes CDR1 KGHSH and CDR2 LQKENI. The CDR3 DNA sequence: TGTGCCAGCTCACCGGCGGCAGGCACAGATACGCAGTATTTT. Translation: CASSPAAGTDTQYF.

This chain connects TRBV5-6 to TRBJ2-7, with TRBD2 matching over 7 bases. This CDR3 is 14 amino acids long. V was pared by 3 bases and J by 1 base, with 4 bases of the junction left unmatched. Per the germline V gene, CDR1 is SGHDT and CDR2 is YYEEEE. CDR3: CASSSGTISYEQYF. DNA of the CDR3: TGTGCCAGCAGCTCCGGGACTATATCCTACGAGCAGTACTTC.

This clonotype was found many times. V usage is TRBV7-2 and J usage is TRBJ2-7; TRBD2 aligns across 9 bases. J was trimmed by 2 bases and V by 2 bases; bases with no gene match: 4. There are 15 residues in the CDR3. Germline V gene sequence: CDR1 SGHTA, CDR2 FQGNSA. This CDR3 reads CASSLSSGTAYEQYF. The CDR3 coding sequence is TGTGCCAGCAGCTTATCTAGCGGGACCGCCTACGAGCAGTACTTC.

This clonotype has more than one count but fewer than ten. V and J are TRBV4-2 and TRBJ2-3, with 13 bases that match TRBD2. The CDR3 extends over 19 amino acids. Germline trimming cut 2 bases from V and 9 bases from J; bases unmatched to any gene: 17. Germline CDR1 reads LGHNA; CDR2 reads YNFKEQ. This CDR3 is CASSQRTTGTSGIRGTQYF. The DNA for the CDR3 is TGTGCCAGCAGCCAACGCACTACCGGGACTAGCGGGATCCGTGGGACGCAGTATTTT.

V and J are TRBV27 and TRBJ1-2; D uncertain. Germline assignment: CDR1 MNHEY and CDR2 SMNVEV (reference sequence). The length of the CDR3 is 14 residues. The V gene lost 0 bases and the J gene lost 4 bases, with 9 bases spanning the gap. The CDR3 sequence: CASSLSWQSYGYTF. CDR3 nucleotide sequence: TGTGCCAGCAGTTTATCATGGCAGTCCTATGGCTACACCTTC.

This clonotype has at least ten counts. The V and J genes are TRBV4-2 and TRBJ1-2, with TRBD1 matching 9 bases. CDR3 length equals 15 residues. CDR1 LGHNA and CDR2 YNFKEQ come from the germline V gene. V shed 5 bases and J 9 bases; nucleotides not matched to a gene: 13. In DNA form, the CDR3 reads TGTGCCAGCAGCTCTAGTACAGGACAGGGGAAGAGCTACACCTTC. This sequence encodes CASSSSTGQGKSYTF.